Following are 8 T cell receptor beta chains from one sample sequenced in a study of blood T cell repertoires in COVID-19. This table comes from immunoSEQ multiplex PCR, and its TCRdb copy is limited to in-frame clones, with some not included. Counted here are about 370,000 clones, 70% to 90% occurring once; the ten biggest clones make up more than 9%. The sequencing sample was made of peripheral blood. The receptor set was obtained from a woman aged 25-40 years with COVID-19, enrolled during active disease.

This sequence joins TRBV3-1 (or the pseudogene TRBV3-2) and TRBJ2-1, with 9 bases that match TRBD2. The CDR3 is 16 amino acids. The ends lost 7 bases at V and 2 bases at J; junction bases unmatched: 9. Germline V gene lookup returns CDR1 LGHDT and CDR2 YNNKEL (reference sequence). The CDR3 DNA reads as TGTGCCAGCAACCGGTATAGCGGGAGTCCCTACAATGAGCAGTTCTTC. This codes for CASNRYSGSPYNEQFF.

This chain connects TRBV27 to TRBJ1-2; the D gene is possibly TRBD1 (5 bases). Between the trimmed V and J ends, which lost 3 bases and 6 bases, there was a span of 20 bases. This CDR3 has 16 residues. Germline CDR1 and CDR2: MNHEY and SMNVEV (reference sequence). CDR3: CASSFLDPRARNGYTF. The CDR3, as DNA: TGTGCCAGCAGTTTCCTTGATCCCAGGGCAAGGAATGGCTACACCTTC.

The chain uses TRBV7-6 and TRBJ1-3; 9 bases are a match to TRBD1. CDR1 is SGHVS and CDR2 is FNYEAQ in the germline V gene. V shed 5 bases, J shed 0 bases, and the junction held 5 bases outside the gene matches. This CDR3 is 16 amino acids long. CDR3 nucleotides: TGTGCCAGCAGCGCAGGGGGACAGGGCTCTGGAAACACCATATATTTT. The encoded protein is CASSAGGQGSGNTIYF.

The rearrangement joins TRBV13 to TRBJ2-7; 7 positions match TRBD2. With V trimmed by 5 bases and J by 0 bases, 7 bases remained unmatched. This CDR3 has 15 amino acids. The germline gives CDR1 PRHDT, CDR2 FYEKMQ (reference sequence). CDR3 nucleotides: TGTGCCAGCAGCCGCCTCCGGGACTACTCCTACGAGCAGTACTTC. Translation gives CASSRLRDYSYEQYF. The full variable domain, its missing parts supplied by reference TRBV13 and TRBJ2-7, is AAGVIQSPRHLIKEKRETATLKCYPIPRHDTVYWYQQGPGQDPQFLISFYEKMQSDKGSIPDRFSAQQFSDYHSELNMSSLELGDSALYFCASSRLRDYSYEQYFGPGTRLTVT.

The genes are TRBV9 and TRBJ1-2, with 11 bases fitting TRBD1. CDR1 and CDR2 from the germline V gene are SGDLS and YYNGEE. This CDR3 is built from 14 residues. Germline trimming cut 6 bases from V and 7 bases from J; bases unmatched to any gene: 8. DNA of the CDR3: TGTGCCAGCAACCCAGGACAGGGGGCGATTGGCTACACCTTC. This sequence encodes CASNPGQGAIGYTF. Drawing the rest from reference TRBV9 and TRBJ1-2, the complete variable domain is DSGVTQTPKHLITATGQRVTLRCSPRSGDLSVYWYQQSLDQGLQFLIQYYNGEERAKGNILERFSAQQFPDLHSELNLSSLELGDSALYFCASNPGQGAIGYTFGSGTRLTVV.

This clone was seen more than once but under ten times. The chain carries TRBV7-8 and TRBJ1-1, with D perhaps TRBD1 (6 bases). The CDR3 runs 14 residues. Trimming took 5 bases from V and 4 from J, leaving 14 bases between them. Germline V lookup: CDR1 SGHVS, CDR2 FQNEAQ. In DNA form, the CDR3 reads TGTGCCAGCAGCCCAGAGATACAGGGCACTGAAGCTTTCTTT. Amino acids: CASSPEIQGTEAFF.

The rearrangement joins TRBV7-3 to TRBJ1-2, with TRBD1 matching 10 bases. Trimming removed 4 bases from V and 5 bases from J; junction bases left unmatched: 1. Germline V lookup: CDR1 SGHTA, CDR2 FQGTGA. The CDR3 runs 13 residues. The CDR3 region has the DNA TGTGCCAGCAGCTCGGGACAGGGGTATGGCTACACCTTC. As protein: CASSSGQGYGYTF.

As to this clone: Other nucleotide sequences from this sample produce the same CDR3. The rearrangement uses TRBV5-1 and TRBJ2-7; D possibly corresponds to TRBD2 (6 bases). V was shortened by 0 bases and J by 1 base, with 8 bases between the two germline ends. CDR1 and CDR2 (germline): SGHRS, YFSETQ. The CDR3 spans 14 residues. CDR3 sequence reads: CASSLAGVSYEQYF. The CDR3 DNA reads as TGCGCCAGCAGCTTGGCGGGGGTATCCTACGAGCAGTACTTC.